Presented here are 10 T cell receptor beta chains from one specimen sequenced in a study of T-cell memory formation after mild COVID-19. TCRdb ran MiXCR on the 5' RACE reads and lists one entry per CDR3 protein. The repertoire holds 100,000 to 150,000 distinct CDR3 sequences, with roughly 6% as singletons. The source material was PBMCs or a T cell subset sorted from them (not recorded which). These receptors all come from an adult woman who had mild COVID-19 (a few samples of this study predate the infection). Cell type and time point are not known.

This clonotype was seen a handful of times. This sequence joins TRBV20-1 and TRBJ2-5; TRBD1 agrees at 8 bases. This CDR3 contains 12 residues. The germline gives CDR1 DFQATT, CDR2 SNEGSKA (reference sequence). J was trimmed by 4 bases and V by 5 bases; bases with no gene match: 3. CDR3 in DNA: TGCAGTGCTCAGGACAGGGCAGAGACCCAGTACTTC. This sequence encodes CSAQDRAETQYF.

The V and J genes are TRBV5-6 and TRBJ1-4; D is unclear. The germline V gene encodes CDR1 SGHDT and CDR2 YYEEEE. This CDR3 comprises 13 residues. Trimming removed 0 bases at V and 5 bases at J, with 5 bases between. The CDR3: CASSLVENEKLFF. CDR3 nucleotide sequence: TGTGCCAGCAGCTTGGTAGAAAATGAAAAACTGTTTTTT.

The chain carries TRBV4-2 and TRBJ2-1, with 8 nucleotides matching TRBD2. V was pared by 1 base and J by 6 bases, with 5 bases of the junction left unmatched. This CDR3 has 15 amino acids. Germline V gene sequence: CDR1 LGHNA, CDR2 YNFKEQ. The CDR3 DNA reads TGTGCCAGCAGCCAAGTTGCGGGAGGAGGCAATGAGCAGTTCTTC. Translated: CASSQVAGGGNEQFF.

This clonotype appeared many times. The chain couples TRBV5-1 to TRBJ2-3, with TRBD2 matching over 10 bases. CDR3 length: 16 amino acids. Unmatched junction bases numbered 9, after V lost 4 bases and J lost 4 bases. The germline CDR1 and CDR2 sequences are SGHRS and YFSETQ. The CDR3: CASSIGAGGPSDTQYF. In DNA form, the CDR3 reads TGCGCCAGCAGCATCGGAGCGGGAGGGCCTTCAGATACGCAGTATTTT.

V usage is TRBV7-2 and J usage is TRBJ1-1; the D gene is possibly TRBD1 (6 bases). The germline V gene has CDR1 SGHTA and CDR2 FQGNSA. V was cut by 5 bases and J by 10 bases, with 14 bases left in between. The CDR3 length is 12 residues. In DNA, the CDR3 is TGTGCCAGCAGCAAAGGGGGGGTTATAGCTTTCTTT. The encoded protein is CASSKGGVIAFF.

This clonotype was found a few times. J is TRBJ1-1 and V is TRBV2, with TRBD1 matching over 7 bases. The V gene end was trimmed by 5 bases and the J gene end by 9 bases; junction bases not matched to a gene: 6. The germline V gene encodes CDR1 SNHLY and CDR2 FYNNEI. The CDR3 has 12 amino acids. The CDR3 region is CASSWGQYKAFF. The CDR3 bases are TGTGCCAGCAGTTGGGGACAGTATAAAGCTTTCTTT.

This clonotype occurred many times. The chain uses TRBV11-2 and TRBJ2-1, with D possibly TRBD2 on 5 matching bases. CDR3 length: 13 residues. Trimming left V 5 bases short and J 7 bases short, with 12 bases between. Germline V gene data show CDR1 as SGHAT and CDR2 as FQNNGV. CDR3 sequence: CASSHLLGNEQFF. As DNA, the CDR3 is TGTGCCAGCAGCCATTTACTAGGGAATGAGCAGTTCTTC. Complete variable domain (other parts from reference TRBV11-2 and TRBJ2-1): EAGVAQSPRYKIIEKRQSVAFWCNPISGHATLYWYQQILGQGPKLLIQFQNNGVVDDSQLPKDRFSAERLKGVDSTLKIQPAKLEDSAVYLCASSHLLGNEQFFGPGTRLTVL.

This clonotype was counted between two and nine times. The gene calls are TRBV7-6 and TRBJ2-7; D remains ambiguous. Germline CDR1 reads SGHVS; CDR2 reads FNYEAQ. The CDR3 totals 14 residues. The V gene lost 2 bases and the J gene lost 6 bases, with 14 bases spanning the gap. This chain's CDR3 is CASSLQPPPSEQYF. CDR3 DNA sequence: TGTGCCAGCAGCTTACAACCTCCACCGAGCGAGCAGTACTTC.

This clonotype was detected only a few times. This chain links TRBV20-1 with TRBJ2-3; D ambiguous. Germline V gene data show CDR1 as DFQATT and CDR2 as SNEGSKA (reference sequence). The CDR3 is 13 amino acids. The V and J ends lost 0 bases and 8 bases respectively, with 12 bases between them. In nucleotides, the CDR3 is TGCAGTGCTAGAGACCCATCTAGGCCTACGCAGTATTTT. Amino acid sequence: CSARDPSRPTQYF.

J is TRBJ1-4 and V is TRBV7-9, with no clear D. V was shortened by 5 bases and J by 7 bases, with 8 bases between the two germline ends. Germline-derived CDR1 and CDR2 are SEHNR and FQNEAQ (reference sequence). The CDR3 spans 12 residues. Here the CDR3 reads CASSPPLEKLFF. The CDR3 DNA is TGTGCCAGCAGCCCCCCGCTTGAAAAACTGTTTTTT.